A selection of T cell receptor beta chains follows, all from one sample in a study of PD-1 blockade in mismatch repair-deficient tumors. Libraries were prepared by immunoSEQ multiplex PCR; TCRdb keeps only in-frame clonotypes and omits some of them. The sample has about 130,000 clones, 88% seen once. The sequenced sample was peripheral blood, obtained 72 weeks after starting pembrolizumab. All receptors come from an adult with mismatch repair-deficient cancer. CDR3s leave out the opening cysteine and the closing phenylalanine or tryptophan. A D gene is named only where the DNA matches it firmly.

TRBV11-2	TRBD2	ASRSTSGSFNYEQY
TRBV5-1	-	ASSGTPSSYEQY
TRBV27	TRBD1	ASRWTGSYNEQF
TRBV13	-	ASSSLLYEQY
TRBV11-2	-	ASSLNYEQY
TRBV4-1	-	ASSLGRDGAYEQY
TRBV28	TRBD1	ASTWTGDSYEQY
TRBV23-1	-	ASSQSQQGWSYNEQF
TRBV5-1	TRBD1	ASSLASGGPNEKLF
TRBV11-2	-	ASSLRTSSPQDEQF
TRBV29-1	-	SVEWFLQTKIPYEQY
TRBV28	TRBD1	ASRSGYRGNEQF
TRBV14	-	ASSQETFDLEETQY
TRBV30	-	AWTLLGISGYT
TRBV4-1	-	ASSPLRAAAYEQY
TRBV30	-	AWSARQGLGQY
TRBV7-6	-	ASSPGDTGTDTQY
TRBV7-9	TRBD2	ASSLGPSGYNEQF
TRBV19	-	ASSIKSGYSNQPQH
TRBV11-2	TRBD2	ASSPPGLAGYEQY
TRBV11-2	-	ASSLEVNPGRDSYEQY
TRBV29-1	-	SVEGVHVGGSGNTIY